These 18 T cell receptor beta chains share one sample of origin, sequenced in a study of control samples from healthy donors and cancer patients. The method was immunoSEQ multiplex PCR; TCRdb's version includes in-frame clones alone and lacks a portion of them. The table has around 200,000 clones, 91% seen once. Sequencing was carried out using blood. The receptors stem from a woman aged 25 to 39 in good health.

In its sample, this clone was seen once. The chain is built from TRBV19 and TRBJ1-3; 10 nucleotides agree with TRBD1. Germline V CDR1 and CDR2: LNHDA, SQIVND (reference sequence). The CDR3 covers 15 residues. V shed 5 bases and J 4 bases; nucleotides not matched to a gene: 5. The chain's CDR3 is CASSRQGAGGNTIYF. In DNA form, the CDR3 reads TGTGCCAGTAGTCGACAGGGGGCGGGAGGAAACACCATATATTTT. The complete variable domain, with remaining parts taken from reference TRBV19 and TRBJ1-3, reads DGGITQSPKYLFRKEGQNVTLSCEQNLNHDAMYWYRQDPGQGLRLIYYSQIVNDFQKGDIAEGYSVSREKKESFPLTVTSAQKNPTAFYLCASSRQGAGGNTIYFGEGSWLTVV.

The chain couples TRBV5-1 to TRBJ2-1; 7 bases are a match to TRBD1. CDR1 is SGHRS and CDR2 is YFSETQ in the germline V gene. V shed 0 bases, J shed 7 bases, and the junction held 7 bases outside the gene matches. The length of the CDR3 is 15 residues. The CDR3 region is CASSLAWYRGNEQFF. For the CDR3, the DNA is TGCGCCAGCAGCTTGGCCTGGTACAGGGGAAATGAGCAGTTCTTC.

The chain has TRBV20-1 and TRBJ1-2; D might be TRBD1 (6 bases). Germline loops: CDR1 DFQATT, CDR2 SNEGSKA (reference sequence). V was clipped by 4 bases and J by 4 bases, with 7 bases between them. The CDR3 is made up of 11 amino acids. This CDR3 reads CSAKQGYGYTF. The CDR3 region has the DNA TGCAGTGCTAAACAGGGCTATGGCTACACCTTC.

The rearrangement joins TRBV7-2 to TRBJ2-5, with D perhaps TRBD1 or TRBD2 (6 bases each). The CDR3 extends over 14 amino acids. CDR1 and CDR2 from the germline V gene are SGHTA and FQGNSA. The ends were cut back, 3 bases at V and 4 bases at J, with 12 bases in the middle. This CDR3 is CASSFRGQGETQYF. CDR3 in DNA: TGTGCCAGCAGCTTTCGGGGGCAGGGAGAGACCCAGTACTTC.

V is TRBV9 and J is TRBJ2-7, with D tentatively TRBD2 (6 bases). Germline CDR1 reads SGDLS; CDR2 reads YYNGEE. The CDR3 has 14 amino acids. Trimming pared 0 bases from V and 0 bases from J, leaving 7 bases between. CDR3 DNA: TGTGCCAGCAGCGTAGTAGCGGCCTCCTACGAGCAGTACTTC. Translating it yields CASSVVAASYEQYF.

The V and J genes are TRBV19 and TRBJ1-5, with D unclear. This CDR3 has 12 amino acids. V was trimmed by 8 bases and J by 5 bases, leaving 10 bases between them. From germline, CDR1 is LNHDA and CDR2 SQIVND (reference sequence). CDR3 amino acids: CASVAGYQPQHF. CDR3 in DNA: TGTGCCAGTGTCGCAGGATATCAGCCCCAGCATTTT.

The chain links TRBV3-1 (or the pseudogene TRBV3-2) to TRBJ2-1, with unresolved D. This CDR3 spans 13 amino acids. The V end lost 6 bases, the J end lost 4 bases, and 10 bases lay between the germline ends. Germline V gene data show CDR1 as LGHDT and CDR2 as YNNKEL (reference sequence). CDR3 nucleotides: TGTGCCAGCAGGTCTCAGGATTACAATGAGCAGTTCTTC. It encodes CASRSQDYNEQFF.

The chain couples TRBV4-3 to TRBJ2-3; 9 positions agree with TRBD2. V shed 0 bases, J shed 4 bases, and the junction held 5 bases outside the gene matches. This CDR3 has 16 amino acids. Germline-derived CDR1 and CDR2 are LGHNA and YSLEER. Here the CDR3 DNA reads TGCGCCAGCAGCCAAGATCGGTTAGCGGGAGCAGATACGCAGTATTTT. Translating gives CASSQDRLAGADTQYF.

This clone was recorded only once. The chain employs TRBV14 and TRBJ2-1; D is uncertain. The CDR3 spans 12 residues. Germline V CDR1 and CDR2: SGHDN, FVKESK. Trimming removed 4 bases at V and 4 bases at J, with 5 bases between. The CDR3 here is CASSRQYNEQFF. The CDR3 nucleotides are TGTGCCAGCAGCCGCCAGTACAATGAGCAGTTCTTC.

The V gene is TRBV2, the J gene TRBJ1-2; no reliable D call. Germline V gene lookup returns CDR1 SNHLY and CDR2 FYNNEI. This CDR3 is built from 15 residues. The V end lost 3 bases, the J end lost 4 bases, and 15 bases lay between the germline ends. The CDR3 nucleotides read TGTGCCAGCAGTGATTTCCTCGGACGGTCCTATGGCTACACCTTC. Its translation: CASSDFLGRSYGYTF.

This clone was seen once. This rearrangement joins TRBV7-2 to TRBJ2-2, with TRBD1 as a possible D gene (6 bases). Germline CDR1 and CDR2: SGHTA and FQGNSA. This CDR3 has 13 amino acids. V was clipped by 5 bases and J by 5 bases, with 9 bases between them. CDR3: CASSRTATGELFF. The CDR3 coding sequence is TGTGCCAGCAGCCGGACAGCGACCGGGGAGCTGTTTTTT.

This clone was found a few times. This chain uses TRBV5-4 with TRBJ2-5; TRBD1 agrees at 10 bases. The CDR3 is 16 residues long. The germline CDR1 and CDR2 sequences are SGHNT and YYREEE (reference sequence). Trimming took 6 bases from V and 5 from J; bases not matched to a gene: 13. CDR3 coding DNA: TGTGCCAGCACCTCGGGGGACAGGGGTTTCGGGGAGACCCAGTACTTC. Amino acid sequence: CASTSGDRGFGETQYF. The whole variable domain, remainder taken from reference TRBV5-4 and TRBJ2-5, is ETGVTQSPTHLIKTRGQQVTLRCSSQSGHNTVSWYQQALGQGPQFIFQYYREEENGRGNFPPRFSGLQFPNYSSELNVNALELDDSALYLCASTSGDRGFGETQYFGPGTRLLVL.

In DNA, the CDR3 is TGTGCCAGTAGTATCCAGGGACGTTCACCCCTCCACTTT. Translated: CASSIQGRSPLHF. The genes are TRBV19 and TRBJ1-6; D possibly corresponds to TRBD1 (5 bases). V was cut by 3 bases and J by 9 bases, with 9 bases left in between. This CDR3 spans 13 amino acids. Germline V gene sequence: CDR1 LNHDA, CDR2 SQIVND (reference sequence).

Regarding this clone: The same CDR3 arises from other DNA sequences in this sample as well. V is TRBV6-5 and J is TRBJ2-2; possible D gene TRBD2, 6 bases. Germline CDR1 is MNHEY and CDR2 is SVGAGI. Trimming pared 0 bases from V and 1 base from J, leaving 6 bases between. CDR3 length: 15 amino acids. CDR3 in DNA: TGTGCCAGCAGTTACTCGGGAGGGAACACCGGGGAGCTGTTTTTT. This gives the protein CASSYSGGNTGELFF.

V is TRBV23-1 and J is TRBJ2-5; D call uncertain. TRBV23-1 qualifies as an ORF whose function is uncertain. The CDR3 extends over 16 amino acids. V lost 0 bases, J lost 0 bases, and 11 bases lay in between. CDR3 nucleotide sequence: TGCGCCAGCAGTCAATCGGACGGAAGACACCAAGAGACCCAGTACTTC. The encoded protein is CASSQSDGRHQETQYF.

The V and J genes are TRBV9 and TRBJ1-4; maybe TRBD1 (6 bases). The CDR3 runs to 15 residues. Germline CDR1 SGDLS, CDR2 YYNGEE. V dropped 0 bases and J dropped 4 bases, with 10 bases sitting between them. The CDR3 nucleotides are TGTGCCAGCAGCGTAGTCACAGGGAGTAATGAAAAACTGTTTTTT. This translates into CASSVVTGSNEKLFF.

As to this clone: Different DNA sequences within this sample yield the same CDR3. CDR3: CASSEGGGNQPQHF. The CDR3 DNA follows: TGTGCCAGCAGTGAAGGGGGGGGGAATCAGCCCCAGCATTTT. The gene calls are TRBV6-1 and TRBJ1-5; TRBD1 might be the D (5 bases). V lost 1 base, J lost 4 bases, and 8 bases lay in between. The CDR3 is 14 residues long. Germline V CDR1 and CDR2: MNHNS, SASEGT.

J is TRBJ2-7 and V is TRBV28; TRBD1 agrees at 9 bases. Germline CDR1 is MDHEN and CDR2 is SYDVKM. The length of the CDR3 is 15 residues. Trimming cost V 2 bases and J 1 base; bases outside gene matches: 3. The CDR3 nucleotides read TGTGCCAGCAGTTTAACGGGACAGGGTTCCTACGAGCAGTACTTC. It yields the protein CASSLTGQGSYEQYF. The variable domain in full, completed from reference TRBV28 and TRBJ2-7, reads DVKVTQSSRYLVKRTGEKVFLECVQDMDHENMFWYRQDPGLGLRLIYFSYDVKMKEKGDIPEGYSVSREKKERFSLILESASTNQTSMYLCASSLTGQGSYEQYFGPGTRLTVT.